A selection of T cell receptor beta chains follows, all from one sample in a study of OX40 agonist ivuxolimab in advanced cancers. Profiling relied on immunoSEQ multiplex PCR, and the TCRdb table lists in-frame clones only, not all of them. The sample shows tens of thousands of clones, roughly nine tenths of them seen only once. Material: CD4+ or CD8+ T cells sorted from blood, obtained in a trial of the OX40 agonist ivuxolimab. These receptor sequences come from an adult with an advanced solid tumor such as melanoma, head and neck, liver or kidney cancer. Both conserved end residues are part of each CDR3. Each record gives: clone size, J gene, V gene, D gene, CDR3 DNA, CDR3 protein. The D gene is left open where the match is weak. Rows give clone size only sometimes, using once, few, many, or a class for an expanded clone.

size: NA; J: TRBJ2-7; V: TRBV5-1; D: TRBD2; DNA: TGCGCCAGCAGCTTGGATTCGGGACTACGAGGCGAGCAGTACTTC; CDR3: CASSLDSGLRGEQYF
size: NA; J: TRBJ2-1; V: TRBV28; D: TRBD1; DNA: TGTGCCAGCAGCCGCGGACAGGGTGTCACCAATGAGCAGTTCTTC; CDR3: CASSRGQGVTNEQFF
size: NA; J: TRBJ2-1; V: TRBV27; D: TRBD2; DNA: TGTGCCAGCAGACGTACCGCTAGCGGCTACTCCTACAATGAGCAGTTCTTC; CDR3: CASRRTASGYSYNEQFF
size: NA; J: TRBJ1-4; V: TRBV7-6; D: TRBD1; DNA: TGTGCCAGCAGCTTAGCGGGCAGGGGGCAGGAAAAACTGTTTTTT; CDR3: CASSLAGRGQEKLFF
size: NA; J: TRBJ2-1; V: TRBV30; D: TRBD2; DNA: TGTGCCTGGAGTGTAATGCGGGGGAAGTATGAGCAGTTCTTC; CDR3: CAWSVMRGKYEQFF
size: NA; J: TRBJ1-2; V: TRBV13; D: TRBD1; DNA: TGTGCCAGCAGCTTACTGTGGACAGGGGGCAGTGGTAATGGCTACACCTTC; CDR3: CASSLLWTGGSGNGYTF
size: NA; J: TRBJ1-3; V: TRBV6-1; D: NA; DNA: TGTGCCAGCAGTGTCCAGCTCCCTAGCTCTGGAAACACCATATATTTT; CDR3: CASSVQLPSSGNTIYF
size: NA; J: TRBJ1-5; V: TRBV10-1; D: TRBD1; DNA: TGCGCCAGCTCCCGCCTGACAGGGTTAACACGCAATCAGCCCCAGCATTTT; CDR3: CASSRLTGLTRNQPQHF
size: NA; J: TRBJ1-2; V: TRBV28; D: NA; DNA: TGTGCCAGCAGTTGGACAGAGAACTATGGCTACACCTTC; CDR3: CASSWTENYGYTF
size: NA; J: TRBJ2-3; V: TRBV7-2; D: TRBD2; DNA: TGTGCCAGCAGCTTAGGTCCGGGGGGGAGCACAGATACGCAGTATTTT; CDR3: CASSLGPGGSTDTQYF
size: once; J: TRBJ2-2; V: TRBV5-1; D: TRBD2; DNA: TGCGCCAGCAGCTCGGACCGGGGCTCGGGACTAGGACGTACCGGGGAGCTGTTTTTT; CDR3: CASSSDRGSGLGRTGELFF
size: NA; J: TRBJ2-7; V: TRBV5-1; D: TRBD1; DNA: TGCGCCAGCAGCTTCGCCGGGACAGGGCTTTACGAGCAGTACTTC; CDR3: CASSFAGTGLYEQYF
size: NA; J: TRBJ2-7; V: TRBV6-5; D: TRBD1; DNA: TGTGCCAGCAGACCACCGGGACAGGGGGCTACGTACTTC; CDR3: CASRPPGQGATYF
size: NA; J: TRBJ2-7; V: TRBV30; D: TRBD2; DNA: TGTGCCTGGGGACGCCGGGCTAGCGGGAGGGCCCCTCACGAGCAGTACTTC; CDR3: CAWGRRASGRAPHEQYF
size: NA; J: TRBJ2-7; V: TRBV11-3; D: NA; DNA: TGTGCCAGCAGCCCTCGACAAGCCGGGGAGCAGTACTTC; CDR3: CASSPRQAGEQYF
size: NA; J: TRBJ2-3; V: TRBV9; D: TRBD1; DNA: TGTGCCAGCAGCCCACGGACAGGTTTAGATACGCAGTATTTT; CDR3: CASSPRTGLDTQYF
size: NA; J: TRBJ2-5; V: TRBV2; D: TRBD2; DNA: TGTGCCAGCAGTACCGGGACTAGCGGGGGGGCGCGCGAGACCCAGTACTTC; CDR3: CASSTGTSGGARETQYF
size: NA; J: TRBJ2-5; V: TRBV29-1; D: NA; DNA: TGCAGCGTAGGCCTAGGTAGGACCTCGGGGGCCCAGTACTTC; CDR3: CSVGLGRTSGAQYF
size: NA; J: TRBJ2-1; V: TRBV5-4; D: NA; DNA: TGTGCCAGCAGCCGCGAAGGAGTTAGGGCTAACAATGAGCAGTTCTTC; CDR3: CASSREGVRANNEQFF
size: NA; J: TRBJ1-2; V: TRBV30; D: NA; DNA: TGTGCCTGGAGACTCACAAGGGGAGGGGTGGACTATGGCTACACCTTC; CDR3: CAWRLTRGGVDYGYTF
size: NA; J: TRBJ1-5; V: TRBV2; D: TRBD1; DNA: TGTGCCAGCAGTCGGACAGGGGGAAGCAATCAGCCCCAGCATTTT; CDR3: CASSRTGGSNQPQHF
size: NA; J: TRBJ1-4; V: TRBV27; D: NA; DNA: TGTGCCAGCAGTTTACGAGGGTCTGAAAAACTGTTTTTT; CDR3: CASSLRGSEKLFF
size: NA; J: TRBJ2-5; V: TRBV29-1; D: NA; DNA: TGCAGCGCTGGATCGACAGGCCAAGAGACCCAGTACTTC; CDR3: CSAGSTGQETQYF
size: NA; J: TRBJ2-7; V: TRBV4-2; D: NA; DNA: TGTGCCAGCAGCCGCCTGGACCGCTCCTACGAGCAGTACTTC; CDR3: CASSRLDRSYEQYF
size: NA; J: TRBJ2-5; V: TRBV9; D: NA; DNA: TGTGCCAGTTCGAGGGTGGGCCAAGAGACCCAGTACTTC; CDR3: CASSRVGQETQYF
size: NA; J: TRBJ2-3; V: TRBV28; D: TRBD2; DNA: TGTGCCAGCAGCCAGACTAGCGGGGGGGCGTATACGCAGTATTTT; CDR3: CASSQTSGGAYTQYF
size: NA; J: TRBJ2-5; V: TRBV5-1; D: TRBD2; DNA: TGCGCCAGCAGCGGGACGACTAGCGGGAGGCCTGAGACCCAGTACTTC; CDR3: CASSGTTSGRPETQYF
size: NA; J: TRBJ2-3; V: TRBV5-4; D: NA; DNA: TGTGCCAGCAGCTTGGAACCAGGCCAAGGAGATACGCAGTATTTT; CDR3: CASSLEPGQGDTQYF
size: few; J: TRBJ2-6; V: TRBV18; D: NA; DNA: TGTGCCAGCTCACCGGGATTTGGGGGCGACAACGTCCTGACTTTC; CDR3: CASSPGFGGDNVLTF
size: NA; J: TRBJ2-7; V: TRBV19; D: NA; DNA: TGTGCCAGTAGTTGGGCCTACGAGCAGTACTTC; CDR3: CASSWAYEQYF
size: NA; J: TRBJ1-1; V: TRBV6-1; D: NA; DNA: TGTGCCAGCAGTGATGTGGGGGTTGACACTGAAGCTTTCTTT; CDR3: CASSDVGVDTEAFF
size: NA; J: TRBJ2-2; V: TRBV7-3; D: NA; DNA: TGTGCCAGCAGCTCCTACAGCGTTGGGGAGCTGTTTTTT; CDR3: CASSSYSVGELFF
size: NA; J: TRBJ2-1; V: TRBV15; D: TRBD2; DNA: TGTGCCACCAGCAGAGATGGGACTAGCGGGGATGAGCAGTTCTTC; CDR3: CATSRDGTSGDEQFF
size: NA; J: TRBJ2-2; V: TRBV19; D: NA; DNA: TGTGCCAGTAGCGCTACCGGGACGACGAACACCGGGGAGCTGTTTTTT; CDR3: CASSATGTTNTGELFF
size: NA; J: TRBJ2-2; V: TRBV5-1; D: NA; DNA: TGCGCCAGCAGCTTGGTTGTGGGCGGGGAGCTGTTTTTT; CDR3: CASSLVVGGELFF
size: NA; J: TRBJ2-5; V: TRBV5-1; D: NA; DNA: TGCGCCAGCAGCTACGGACCGATGGAAGGGGAGACCCAGTACTTC; CDR3: CASSYGPMEGETQYF
size: NA; J: TRBJ1-2; V: TRBV30; D: NA; DNA: TGTGCCTGGTTCAGGCCCGCTTCATCTAACTATGGCTACACCTTC; CDR3: CAWFRPASSNYGYTF
size: NA; J: TRBJ2-7; V: TRBV2; D: NA; DNA: TGTGCCAGCAGGGGAGACAACTACGAGCAGTACTTC; CDR3: CASRGDNYEQYF
size: NA; J: TRBJ2-2; V: TRBV5-5; D: NA; DNA: TGTGCCAGCAGCTTGGCGGGGCCCACCGGGGAGCTGTTTTTT; CDR3: CASSLAGPTGELFF
size: NA; J: TRBJ1-2; V: TRBV6-6; D: NA; DNA: TGTGCCAGCAGTTCCGACACGTTGGGCTACACCTTC; CDR3: CASSSDTLGYTF
size: NA; J: TRBJ2-1; V: TRBV14; D: NA; DNA: TGTGCCAGCAGCCAAGATTACAGTTTATTGGCTTCACTACCCTACAATGAGCAGTTCTTC; CDR3: CASSQDYSLLASLPYNEQFF
size: NA; J: TRBJ2-5; V: TRBV10-3; D: TRBD2; DNA: TGTGCCATCAGTGCGGGAGGGCAAGAGACCCAGTACTTC; CDR3: CAISAGGQETQYF
size: NA; J: TRBJ2-2; V: TRBV2; D: NA; DNA: TGTGCCAGCAGTGCAGGGCCGAACACCGGGGAGCTGTTTTTT; CDR3: CASSAGPNTGELFF
size: NA; J: TRBJ2-1; V: TRBV7-9; D: TRBD2; DNA: TGTGCCAGCAGCTCGCTAGCGGGGGCCGGACCCTACAATGAGCAGTTCTTC; CDR3: CASSSLAGAGPYNEQFF
size: NA; J: TRBJ2-4; V: TRBV28; D: NA; DNA: TGTGCCAGCAGTTTGGGGGAAAACATTCAGTACTTC; CDR3: CASSLGENIQYF
size: NA; J: TRBJ2-5; V: TRBV5-8; D: TRBD2; DNA: TGTGCCAGCAGACCCGGACTAGCGGGACCTCAAGAGACCCAGTACTTC; CDR3: CASRPGLAGPQETQYF
size: NA; J: TRBJ2-3; V: TRBV5-1; D: TRBD2; DNA: TGCGCCAGCAGCGGAAGGTTAGCGGGGGGGACAGATACGCAGTATTTT; CDR3: CASSGRLAGGTDTQYF
size: many; J: TRBJ1-2; V: TRBV6-4; D: NA; DNA: TGTGCCAGCAGTCCGTTCTTACGGGGTAATCGGGATGGCTACACCTTC; CDR3: CASSPFLRGNRDGYTF
size: NA; J: TRBJ1-4; V: TRBV5-1; D: TRBD1; DNA: TGCGCCAGCAGCTTGGGACAGGGGGCCCGGAGTGAAAAACTGTTTTTT; CDR3: CASSLGQGARSEKLFF
size: NA; J: TRBJ1-2; V: TRBV6-5; D: NA; DNA: TGTGCCAGCAGCCAGTCGACAGTCAACTATGGCTACACCTTC; CDR3: CASSQSTVNYGYTF
size: few; J: TRBJ1-2; V: TRBV11-2; D: NA; DNA: TGTGCCAGCAGCAGACAGGTTCATGGCTACACCTTC; CDR3: CASSRQVHGYTF
size: NA; J: TRBJ2-6; V: TRBV29-1; D: NA; DNA: TGCAGCGTTGTCGACAGCTCCTCTGGGGCCAACGTCCTGACTTTC; CDR3: CSVVDSSSGANVLTF